Listed below are T cell receptor beta chains from one sample, sequenced in a study of cytomegalovirus exposure and HLA in healthy donors. TCRdb's table, derived via immunoSEQ multiplex PCR, lists solely in-frame clones and lacks some. Of some 120,000 clones in the sample, about 8.5% were seen once. Sequenced material: PBMCs. These receptors originate from a man aged 40-49 years in good health and CMV-seronegative. CDR3s include the opening cysteine and the closing phenylalanine or tryptophan. Each record gives: D gene, clone size, V gene, J gene, CDR3 DNA, CDR3 protein. D genes are given only for firm matches. Size is omitted from some rows. Given values are once, few, many or a class for expanded clones.

TRBD1	few	TRBV7-8	TRBJ1-5	TGTGCCAGCAGCGCCAGGGGGCTTGGTCAGCCCCAGCATTTT	CASSARGLGQPQHF
.	.	TRBV5-1	TRBJ2-4	TGCGCCAGCAGCTTGAGTCAGGGTGGGGACATTCAGTACTTC	CASSLSQGGDIQYF
.	.	TRBV6-1	TRBJ1-1	TGTGCCAGCAGTGAAGGGAGGGGAGTCACTGAAGCTTTCTTT	CASSEGRGVTEAFF
.	few	TRBV11-3	TRBJ2-2	TGTGCCAGCAGCCTTGAGGCCGGGGAGCTGTTTTTT	CASSLEAGELFF
.	.	TRBV7-9	TRBJ1-2	TGTGCCAGCAGCTTAGTTCTGCAGGGCGATACCTATGGCTACACCTTC	CASSLVLQGDTYGYTF
TRBD1	few	TRBV13	TRBJ2-7	TGTGCCAGCAGCCCCGGGACAGGGCGGTGGGGGCAGTACTTC	CASSPGTGRWGQYF
.	few	TRBV6-6	TRBJ2-2	TGTGCCAGCACCTCGGACACCGCCGGGGAGCTGTTTTTT	CASTSDTAGELFF
.	.	TRBV5-1	TRBJ2-1	TGCGCCAGCAGCTCACCCCAGCGGCTTCTTTACAATGAGCAGTTCTTC	CASSSPQRLLYNEQFF
TRBD1	.	TRBV18	TRBJ1-2	TGTGCCAGCTCACCAACGGGACAGGGTGTGGGCTATGGCTACACCTTC	CASSPTGQGVGYGYTF
.	.	TRBV2	TRBJ2-7	TGTGCCAGCGATTCAGGGATTACCGACGAGCAGTACTTC	CASDSGITDEQYF
.	.	TRBV9	TRBJ2-1	TGTGCCTTATGGGGGCAAATCTCCTACAATGAGCAGTTCTTC	CALWGQISYNEQFF
.	.	TRBV6-5	TRBJ1-2	TGTGCCAGCAGTTACTCGGTTCAGGGAGGTGGCTACACCTTC	CASSYSVQGGGYTF
.	few	TRBV4-2	TRBJ1-5	TGTGCCAGCAGCCAAGGGCTGGAGCCCCAGCATTTT	CASSQGLEPQHF
.	.	TRBV11-2	TRBJ1-6	TGTGCCAGCAGCTTAGGAAGCGGGTGGGGCGGCGCACAGTCACCCCTCCACTTT	CASSLGSGWGGAQSPLHF
TRBD2	few	TRBV25-1	TRBJ2-7	TGTGCCAGCAGGGCGGGGGGCGGCTACGAGCAGTACTTC	CASRAGGGYEQYF
TRBD2	few	TRBV29-1	TRBJ2-7	TGCAGCGTTGCGGGCGGGAGCTCCTACGAGCAGTACTTC	CSVAGGSSYEQYF
TRBD1	few	TRBV4-1	TRBJ2-3	TGCGCCAGCAGCTCCCCCGGGACAGGGGCGGTAACAGATACGCAGTATTTT	CASSSPGTGAVTDTQYF
.	few	TRBV2	TRBJ2-5	TGTGCCAGCAGTGAAAGGGACATCGGGGCCCAGTACTTC	CASSERDIGAQYF
TRBD2	few	TRBV2	TRBJ2-5	TGTGCCAGCAGTGAACTAGCGGGGGCCCCCGGGACCCAGTACTTC	CASSELAGAPGTQYF
TRBD2	few	TRBV2	TRBJ2-4	TGTGCCAGCAGTGGGGAGGCTAGCGGGATGGCGGACATTCAGTACTTC	CASSGEASGMADIQYF
TRBD2	few	TRBV7-8	TRBJ2-1	TGTGCCAGCAGCTTAGAGCCGGGACTAGCCCACAATGAGCAGTTCTTC	CASSLEPGLAHNEQFF
TRBD1	.	TRBV28	TRBJ1-6	TGTGCCAGCAGGACAACATCGTACAGGGGATATTCACCCCTCCACTTT	CASRTTSYRGYSPLHF
.	.	TRBV2	TRBJ2-5	TGTGCCAGCACCCGGGGGATGGACCAAGAGACCCAGTACTTC	CASTRGMDQETQYF
.	.	TRBV5-1	TRBJ2-7	TGCGCCAGCAGCCCGGGATACCTCGACGAGCAGTACTTC	CASSPGYLDEQYF
.	.	TRBV5-1	TRBJ1-2	TGCGCCAGCAGCTTAAGCAGGGGTTCTAACTATGGCTACACCTTC	CASSLSRGSNYGYTF
.	.	TRBV2	TRBJ1-6	TGTGCCAGTGGACAGAATAATTCACCCCTCCACTTT	CASGQNNSPLHF
.	.	TRBV7-8	TRBJ2-7	TGTGCCAGCAGCCCTTGGGACTTCTACGAGCAGTACTTC	CASSPWDFYEQYF
.	.	TRBV19	TRBJ2-5	TGTGCCAGTAGTGCTGACAGGCGGGAGACCCAGTACTTC	CASSADRRETQYF
TRBD1	few	TRBV7-2	TRBJ2-5	TGTGCCAGCAGCTTAGCCGGGACAGGGGCTGCGGAGGCCCAGTACTTC	CASSLAGTGAAEAQYF
TRBD1	few	TRBV5-1	TRBJ2-7	TGCGCCAGCAGCTTAACCGGGACAGGGAACGAGCAGTACTTC	CASSLTGTGNEQYF
.	few	TRBV28	TRBJ2-7	TGTGCCAGCAGTTTCCCCCGTTCCTACGAGCAGTACTTC	CASSFPRSYEQYF